Listed below are T cell receptor beta chains from one sample, sequenced in a study of T cell repertoires in cytomegalovirus infection. Their antigens are not known. TCRdb re-called the reads through MiXCR, storing one row per CDR3 protein. The sample includes around 800,000 distinct CDR3 sequences, approximately 30% seen only once; the top ten take around 11%. This sample comprised cultured CD8+ T cells from PBMCs, obtained from culture after CMV antigen stimulation. These receptors were obtained from a human donor in good health (CMV status not recorded). Some clones in this sample may be carry-over from other donors' samples. Both conserved end residues are part of each CDR3. Fields, in order: CDR3 length, V gene, J gene, CDR3 protein.

CDR3 length: 15; V gene: TRBV6-2/TRBV6-3; J gene: TRBJ2-5; CDR3 protein: CASSYSRVAGARLYF
CDR3 length: 14; V gene: TRBV5-5; J gene: TRBJ1-1; CDR3 protein: CASSLGRQNTEAFF
CDR3 length: 14; V gene: TRBV6-2/TRBV6-3; J gene: TRBJ2-1; CDR3 protein: CASKNRGTGNEQFF
CDR3 length: 16; V gene: TRBV5-1; J gene: TRBJ2-5; CDR3 protein: CASSLTSGRNQETQYF
CDR3 length: 18; V gene: TRBV12-3/TRBV12-4; J gene: TRBJ2-6; CDR3 protein: CASSLWQPLSSGANVLTF
CDR3 length: 17; V gene: TRBV4-3; J gene: TRBJ2-1; CDR3 protein: CASSQEARLWDDDEQFF
CDR3 length: 14; V gene: TRBV7-6; J gene: TRBJ1-1; CDR3 protein: CASRPDKMNTEAFF
CDR3 length: 15; V gene: TRBV18; J gene: TRBJ2-5; CDR3 protein: CASSPSPVYQETQYF
CDR3 length: 15; V gene: TRBV7-2; J gene: TRBJ1-4; CDR3 protein: CASSLGDATNEKLFF
CDR3 length: 12; V gene: TRBV28; J gene: TRBJ2-5; CDR3 protein: CASSLGRKTQYF
CDR3 length: 15; V gene: TRBV12-3/TRBV12-4; J gene: TRBJ1-5; CDR3 protein: CASSTSRGGNQPQHF
CDR3 length: 13; V gene: TRBV7-9; J gene: TRBJ1-5; CDR3 protein: CASSRDINQPQHF
CDR3 length: 16; V gene: TRBV19; J gene: TRBJ2-3; CDR3 protein: CASRGGSGKSTDTQYF
CDR3 length: 13; V gene: TRBV7-6; J gene: TRBJ2-4; CDR3 protein: CASSPDSKNIQYF
CDR3 length: 16; V gene: TRBV27; J gene: TRBJ2-3; CDR3 protein: CASSPGGGPSTDTQYF
CDR3 length: 15; V gene: TRBV27; J gene: TRBJ1-5; CDR3 protein: CASSTIGEGNQPQHF
CDR3 length: 16; V gene: TRBV6-2/TRBV6-3; J gene: TRBJ1-5; CDR3 protein: CAGRNRGNPSNQPQHF
CDR3 length: 13; V gene: TRBV29-1; J gene: TRBJ2-1; CDR3 protein: CSVEERVRNEQFF
CDR3 length: 16; V gene: TRBV10-3; J gene: TRBJ2-5; CDR3 protein: CTISEVKGIRQETQYF
CDR3 length: 12; V gene: TRBV19; J gene: TRBJ2-1; CDR3 protein: CASSRGANEQFF
CDR3 length: 14; V gene: TRBV29-1; J gene: TRBJ2-1; CDR3 protein: CSVEDSVREFEQFF
CDR3 length: 14; V gene: TRBV6-5; J gene: TRBJ1-5; CDR3 protein: CASSYSGAGQPQHF
CDR3 length: 13; V gene: TRBV12-3/TRBV12-4; J gene: TRBJ1-2; CDR3 protein: CASRLRDNYGYTF
CDR3 length: 14; V gene: TRBV11-1; J gene: TRBJ1-2; CDR3 protein: CASSFGGGASGYTF
CDR3 length: 14; V gene: TRBV3-1; J gene: TRBJ2-7; CDR3 protein: CASSQVRKSYEQYF
CDR3 length: 16; V gene: TRBV27; J gene: TRBJ1-1; CDR3 protein: CASSQRQVAMGTEAFF
CDR3 length: 15; V gene: TRBV10-3; J gene: TRBJ2-3; CDR3 protein: CAISSSSGGADTQYF
CDR3 length: 19; V gene: TRBV5-1; J gene: TRBJ2-1; CDR3 protein: CASSLNPGRLAMGADEQFF
CDR3 length: 18; V gene: TRBV5-8; J gene: TRBJ2-2; CDR3 protein: CASSPNVGTGTNTGELFF
CDR3 length: 21; V gene: TRBV4-2; J gene: TRBJ2-6; CDR3 protein: CASSQDSGGWSGYSGANVLTF
CDR3 length: 21; V gene: TRBV7-2; J gene: TRBJ2-3; CDR3 protein: CASSHPLGATHTPYRTDTQYF
CDR3 length: 16; V gene: TRBV28; J gene: TRBJ2-1; CDR3 protein: CASSPMSGGPYNEQFF
CDR3 length: 15; V gene: TRBV6-1; J gene: TRBJ2-6; CDR3 protein: CASSTEYSGANVLTF
CDR3 length: 13; V gene: TRBV12-3/TRBV12-4; J gene: TRBJ1-1; CDR3 protein: CASSSDSNTEAFF
CDR3 length: 17; V gene: TRBV6-2/TRBV6-3; J gene: TRBJ1-5; CDR3 protein: CASSYPSPPGLGATQHF
CDR3 length: 16; V gene: TRBV25-1; J gene: TRBJ2-2; CDR3 protein: CASSASLAGGTGELFF
CDR3 length: 15; V gene: TRBV6-6; J gene: TRBJ1-5; CDR3 protein: CASSYGRGVRQPQHF
CDR3 length: 14; V gene: TRBV27; J gene: TRBJ1-4; CDR3 protein: CASSSTGAPEKLFF
CDR3 length: 16; V gene: TRBV6-5; J gene: TRBJ2-3; CDR3 protein: CASSYLPSSGADTQYF